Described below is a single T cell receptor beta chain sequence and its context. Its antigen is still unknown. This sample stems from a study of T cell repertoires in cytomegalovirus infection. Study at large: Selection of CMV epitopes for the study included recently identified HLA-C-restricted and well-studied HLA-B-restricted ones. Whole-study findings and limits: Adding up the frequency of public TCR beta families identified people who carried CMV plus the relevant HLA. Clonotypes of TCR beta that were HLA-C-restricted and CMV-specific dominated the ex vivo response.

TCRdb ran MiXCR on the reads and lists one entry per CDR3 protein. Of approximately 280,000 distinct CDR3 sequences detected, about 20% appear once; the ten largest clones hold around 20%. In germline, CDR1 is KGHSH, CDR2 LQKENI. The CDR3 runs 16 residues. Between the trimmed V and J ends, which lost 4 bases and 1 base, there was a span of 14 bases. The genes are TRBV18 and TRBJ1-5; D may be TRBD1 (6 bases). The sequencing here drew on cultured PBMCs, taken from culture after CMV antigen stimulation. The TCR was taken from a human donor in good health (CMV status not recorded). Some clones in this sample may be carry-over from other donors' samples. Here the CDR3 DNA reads TGTGCCAGCTCACAGGGGTTCGGGGGCAGCAATCAGCCCCAGCATTTT. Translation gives CASSQGFGGSNQPQHF.